Below are 19 T cell receptor beta chains sequenced from a single sample in a study of naive and memory T cell subsets. Study-level findings and limits: Especially in CD8 cells, naive repertoires contained a few larger clonotypes, possibly CD45RA-re-expressing memory cells.

Two oligonucleotides, mixed equimolar, formed the beta constant-region primer covering TRBC1 and TRBC2. The ligated cDNA underwent four PCR rounds using SP2 and nested alpha and beta constant-region primers. TCRdb ran MiXCR on the UMI-ligation and nested PCR reads and lists one entry per CDR3 protein. In the table there are over 80,000 distinct CDR3 sequences, roughly 12% of which are singletons. Antigens of these TCRs are unknown. The material sequenced was naive CD4+ T cells from blood. These receptors all stem from a human donor in good health.

This clonotype was counted between two and nine times. This chain joins TRBV28 and TRBJ2-5; TRBD1 matches at 9 bases. CDR3 length equals 14 residues. Germline trimming cut 6 bases from V and 4 bases from J; bases unmatched to any gene: 6. Germline lookup yields CDR1 MDHEN and CDR2 SYDVKM. The CDR3 spells CASRPQGAGETQYF. CDR3 DNA: TGTGCCAGCAGGCCACAGGGGGCGGGAGAGACCCAGTACTTC. Looking up the rest from reference TRBV28 and TRBJ2-5 gives the full variable domain: DVKVTQSSRYLVKRTGEKVFLECVQDMDHENMFWYRQDPGLGLRLIYFSYDVKMKEKGDIPEGYSVSREKKERFSLILESASTNQTSMYLCASRPQGAGETQYFGPGTRLLVL.

This clonotype was counted between two and nine times. V is TRBV5-1 and J is TRBJ2-1, with 7 bases matching TRBD2. Looked up from germline, CDR1 is SGHRS and CDR2 is YFSETQ. The trim removed 3 bases at V and 4 bases at J, leaving 4 bases unmatched. CDR3 length equals 14 residues. The CDR3 loop reads CASSWSGEYNEQFF. The CDR3 DNA reads as TGCGCCAGCAGCTGGAGCGGGGAGTACAATGAGCAGTTCTTC.

This clonotype turned up a few times. The chain joins TRBV12-5 to TRBJ1-2; no definite D call. The germline V gene encodes CDR1 LGHNT and CDR2 FRNRAP. Trimming removed 4 bases at V and 7 bases at J, with 10 bases between. The CDR3 is 12 residues long. The CDR3 sequence is CASGSPSGGYTF. As DNA, the CDR3 is TGTGCTAGTGGTTCCCCATCTGGTGGCTACACCTTC.

This clonotype was counted between two and nine times. The genes are TRBV7-1 and TRBJ2-4; D perhaps matches TRBD2 (5 bases). TRBV7-1 is placed among ORFs of uncertain function. The CDR3 is 14 amino acids. Deletions cut 3 bases from V and 0 bases from J, with 6 bases between. In DNA, the CDR3 is TGTGCCAGCAGCTCCAGCGGAGCCAAAAACATTCAGTACTTC. Its protein is CASSSSGAKNIQYF.

The rearrangement uses TRBV18 and TRBJ2-3; D not certain. V was shortened by 6 bases and J by 3 bases, with 16 bases between the two germline ends. The CDR3 length is 15 residues. The germline V gene has CDR1 KGHSH and CDR2 LQKENI. In nucleotides, the CDR3 is TGTGCCAGCTCCCCGAGGCGCAGAAATACAGATACGCAGTATTTT. This translates into CASSPRRRNTDTQYF.

The chain recombines TRBV13 with TRBJ2-2; 13 bases agree with TRBD2. This CDR3 spans 17 amino acids. CDR1 and CDR2 from the germline V gene are PRHDT and FYEKMQ (reference sequence). Trimming cost V 5 bases and J 5 bases; bases outside gene matches: 8. The CDR3, as DNA: TGTGCCAGCAGCCTCGGAGGACTAGCGGGGGCTACCGGGGAGCTGTTTTTT. Its protein is CASSLGGLAGATGELFF.

There are many counts of this clonotype. The V call is TRBV29-1, the J call TRBJ2-7; possible D gene TRBD2, 5 bases. Per germline, CDR1 SQVTM and CDR2 ANQGSEA. The CDR3 covers 13 residues. Trimming stripped 7 bases from V and 2 bases from J, with 15 bases between. CDR3 sequence reads: CSAMSGVTYEQYF. The CDR3 DNA reads TGCAGCGCTATGTCCGGGGTTACCTACGAGCAGTACTTC.

This clonotype occurred many times. The chain recombines TRBV11-2 with TRBJ2-7; 9 bases are a match to TRBD1. CDR1 and CDR2 (germline): SGHAT, FQNNGV. The ends lost 6 bases at V and 7 bases at J; junction bases unmatched: 13. The CDR3 runs to 15 residues. CDR3: CASRTARDRVLEQYF. CDR3 DNA sequence: TGTGCCAGCAGGACAGCCCGGGACAGGGTCCTGGAGCAGTACTTC.

The chain links TRBV27 to TRBJ2-3; 10 bases line up with TRBD2. The CDR3 covers 17 residues. V was clipped by 4 bases and J by 0 bases; unmatched bases: 7. Germline V gives CDR1 MNHEY, CDR2 SMNVEV (reference sequence). The CDR3 DNA is TGTGCCAGCAGTTCCTCCTGGACTAGCGGTAGCACAGATACGCAGTATTTT. Encoded protein: CASSSSWTSGSTDTQYF.

This clonotype was observed a handful of times. At one boundary the junction diverges from the germline segment, which might be a read error. The rearrangement uses TRBV20-1 and TRBJ1-2, with D uncertain. CDR1 is DFQATT and CDR2 is SNEGSKA in the germline V gene (reference sequence). CDR3 length: 11 amino acids. The CDR3 nucleotides are TGCAGTGCTAGAGGGGCCGTTACTTCTTGCTTC. This gives the protein CSARGAVTSCF.

CDR3 protein: CASSLDRGNQPQHF. The CDR3 nucleotides read TGTGCCAGCAGTCTCGACAGGGGCAATCAGCCCCAGCATTTT. The rearrangement links TRBV12-3 or TRBV12-4 to TRBJ1-5; 7 bases line up with TRBD1. This CDR3 region has 14 residues. Germline trimming cut 5 bases from V and 2 bases from J; bases unmatched to any gene: 3.

There are many counts of this clonotype. The V and J genes are TRBV5-1 and TRBJ1-2; maybe TRBD1 (6 bases). Trimming cost V 0 bases and J 4 bases, with 10 bases left between them. The CDR3 loop spans 14 amino acids. Germline V gene sequence: CDR1 SGHRS, CDR2 YFSETQ. DNA of the CDR3: TGCGCCAGCAGCTTGGCCAGGGGACCCTATGGCTACACCTTC. Encoded protein: CASSLARGPYGYTF.

This clonotype has ten or more counts. CDR3 sequence (DNA): TGTGCCACCAGCACAGAATCATACAATGAGCAGTTCTTC. Amino acids: CATSTESYNEQFF. This sequence joins TRBV24-1 and TRBJ2-1; no clear D gene. The CDR3 runs to 13 residues. V was cut by 7 bases and J by 4 bases, with 10 bases left in between. CDR1 is KGHDR, CDR2 SFDVKD, per germline.

The chain has TRBV10-3 and TRBJ1-2; possible D gene TRBD1, 6 bases. V was cut by 0 bases and J by 8 bases, with 16 bases left in between. CDR1 and CDR2 from the germline V gene are ENHRY and SYGVKD. The CDR3 spans 15 residues. As DNA, the CDR3 is TGTGCCATCAGTGAGTCCCCCCCACAGGGATGGGGCTACACCTTC. As protein: CAISESPPQGWGYTF.

The rearrangement links TRBV10-2 to TRBJ2-6, with 8 nucleotides matching TRBD1. Per germline, CDR1 WSHSY and CDR2 SAAADI. CDR3 length equals 15 residues. V was clipped by 5 bases and J by 0 bases; unmatched bases: 0. This chain's CDR3 is CASSTGGSGANVLTF. DNA of the CDR3: TGCGCCAGCAGTACAGGGGGCTCTGGGGCCAACGTCCTGACTTTC.

V gene TRBV12-3 or TRBV12-4 combines with J gene TRBJ1-2; D is uncertain. The CDR3 sequence is 15 residues long. Trimming took 1 base from V and 4 from J, leaving 13 bases between them. The CDR3 region is CASSLGAAQSYGYTF. CDR3 bases: TGTGCCAGCAGTTTAGGCGCGGCACAGAGCTATGGCTACACCTTC.

This clonotype was counted at least ten times. The CDR3 spells CASSQDAGFGGYTF. CDR3 DNA sequence: TGCGCCAGCAGCCAAGACGCAGGGTTCGGTGGCTACACCTTC. The genes are TRBV4-3 and TRBJ1-2; D perhaps matches TRBD1 (5 bases). Germline CDR1 LGHNA, CDR2 YSLEER. The CDR3 contains 14 residues. V lost 0 bases and J 7 bases, leaving 12 bases between the germline ends.

The chain employs TRBV7-2 and TRBJ2-7; D perhaps matches TRBD1 (5 bases). Germline CDR1 and CDR2: SGHTA and FQGNSA. This CDR3 is built from 13 residues. V was pared by 5 bases and J by 3 bases, with 11 bases between. The CDR3 DNA reads as TGTGCCAGCAGCAACAGGATACTCTACGAGCAGTACTTC. This encodes CASSNRILYEQYF.

This sequence joins TRBV21-1 and TRBJ2-5; the D call in the table, TRBD1, was not verified against the DNA. TRBV21-1 is given as a pseudogene. The CDR3 is made up of 15 amino acids. CDR3 DNA sequence: TGTGCCAGCAGCAAAAGGAGTAGGGGTAGAGAGACCCAGTACTTC. Amino acid sequence: CASSKRSRGRETQYF.